Shown below are 28 T cell receptor beta chains from a single sample sequenced in a study of stem cell transplantation in POMP-related autoinflammatory disease. Only in-frame clones appear in the TCRdb table, and some are missing; sequencing was by immunoSEQ multiplex PCR. The top ten clones hold about 0.7% of a sample with roughly 68,000 clones, approximately 91% of them seen once. The specimen comprised CD4+ T cells from PBMCs, sampled after stem cell transplantation. The receptors stem from a human patient with POMP-related autoinflammation and immune dysregulation (PRAID). A subset of T cells may come from the graft donor.

The rearrangement uses TRBV5-1 and TRBJ1-4; no reliable D call. Trimming removed 4 bases from V and 1 base from J, with 11 bases in between. The germline CDR1 and CDR2 sequences are SGHRS and YFSETQ. The CDR3 is 15 residues long. This CDR3 reads CASSLRVRTNEKLFF. The DNA for the CDR3 is TGCGCCAGCAGCCTTCGGGTACGAACTAATGAAAAACTGTTTTTT.

The V and J genes are TRBV28 and TRBJ2-5; D possibly corresponds to TRBD2 (5 bases). The CDR3 is 17 amino acids. CDR1 and CDR2 from the germline V gene are MDHEN and SYDVKM. The V gene lost 3 bases and the J gene lost 9 bases, with 26 bases spanning the gap. In nucleotides, the CDR3 is TGTGCCAGCAGTTTGAATACCTGGACTGGGGAAGAGAACGCCCAGTACTTC. Translated, it gives CASSLNTWTGEENAQYF.

This clone was picked up one time. The V call is TRBV6-2 or TRBV6-3, the J call TRBJ2-4; 14 bases match TRBD2. The V gene's germline CDR1 is MNHEY and CDR2 SVGEGT. The trim removed 4 bases at V and 3 bases at J, leaving 11 bases unmatched. The length of the CDR3 is 19 residues. CDR3 coding DNA: TGTGCCAGCAGTTCCAGACTAGCGGGGGGGCTAACGGTCAAAAACATTCAGTACTTC. Translating it yields CASSSRLAGGLTVKNIQYF.

V usage is TRBV3-1 (or the pseudogene TRBV3-2) and J usage is TRBJ1-1, with D uncertain. The CDR3 runs to 16 residues. Trimming pared 0 bases from V and 0 bases from J, leaving 11 bases between. Germline lookup yields CDR1 LGHDT and CDR2 YNNKEL (reference sequence). CDR3 residues: CASSQDSPSMNTEAFF. The CDR3 coding sequence is TGTGCCAGCAGCCAAGATTCACCAAGTATGAACACTGAAGCTTTCTTT.

J is TRBJ1-5 and V is TRBV7-9, with D unclear. Deletions cut 1 base from V and 2 bases from J, with 21 bases between. The CDR3 extends over 19 amino acids. Germline CDR1 and CDR2: SEHNR and FQNEAQ (reference sequence). The DNA of the CDR3 is TGTGCCAGCAGCTTAGAAGGTTGTATTGGGCGGGGAGGCAATCAGCCCCAGCATTTT. Translated, it gives CASSLEGCIGRGGNQPQHF.

The rearrangement joins TRBV6-5 to TRBJ2-5, with TRBD1 matching 9 bases. The CDR3 sequence is 14 residues long. J was trimmed by 7 bases and V by 4 bases; bases with no gene match: 7. Per the germline V gene, CDR1 is MNHEY and CDR2 is SVGAGI. This CDR3 is CASSSTGGIGTQYF. DNA for the CDR3: TGTGCCAGCAGTTCGACAGGGGGAATCGGGACCCAGTACTTC.

In its sample, this clone was seen once. The chain employs TRBV28 and TRBJ1-2, with D possibly TRBD1 on 5 matching bases. This CDR3 is 13 amino acids long. The V end lost 6 bases, the J end lost 14 bases, and 22 bases lay between the germline ends. Germline CDR1 is MDHEN and CDR2 is SYDVKM. The CDR3 loop reads CASSFSSGGSLTF. DNA for the CDR3: TGTGCCAGCAGCTTCTCGAGCGGGGGTTCCTTGACCTTC.

The V and J genes are TRBV6-5 and TRBJ2-5; TRBD1 agrees at 9 bases. The CDR3 runs to 15 residues. The V gene end was trimmed by 6 bases and the J gene end by 2 bases; junction bases not matched to a gene: 7. CDR1 and CDR2 from the germline V gene are MNHEY and SVGAGI. CDR3: CASRRTGARQETQYF. In nucleotides, the CDR3 is TGTGCCAGCAGACGGACAGGGGCCCGGCAAGAGACCCAGTACTTC.

This clone was seen a single time. The CDR3 here is CATSDWGATDGSQETQYF. The CDR3 DNA reads as TGTGCCACCAGTGATTGGGGAGCGACGGACGGATCCCAAGAGACCCAGTACTTC. The chain is built from TRBV24-1 and TRBJ2-5, with D possibly matching TRBD2 (5 bases). The CDR3 consists of 18 residues. CDR1 is KGHDR, CDR2 SFDVKD, per germline. Deletions cut 2 bases from V and 1 base from J, with 19 bases between.

V usage is TRBV30 and J usage is TRBJ2-1, with 14 bases fitting TRBD2. This CDR3 is 15 amino acids long. The junction had 7 bases not matched to a gene; V was cut back by 2 bases and J by 10 bases. In germline, CDR1 is GTSNPN, CDR2 SVGIG (reference sequence). The CDR3 spells CAWSSGLAGGWEQFF. The CDR3 coding sequence is TGTGCCTGGAGTTCAGGACTAGCGGGAGGTTGGGAGCAGTTCTTC.

The chain recombines TRBV4-1 with TRBJ1-2, with a weak D call TRBD1 (6 bases). The CDR3 is 15 residues long. Germline V gene sequence: CDR1 MGHRA, CDR2 YSYEKL. V gave up 3 bases and J gave up 4 bases, with 15 bases separating them. This CDR3 is CASSHPPGQIYGYTF. The CDR3 DNA sequence: TGCGCCAGCAGCCACCCCCCGGGACAAATCTATGGCTACACCTTC.

The chain carries TRBV3-1 (or the pseudogene TRBV3-2) and TRBJ2-5; no reliable D call. Germline V gene data show CDR1 as LGHDT and CDR2 as YNNKEL (reference sequence). The CDR3 extends over 13 amino acids. Trimming shortened V by 2 bases and J by 1 base, and 5 bases separated the two germline ends. The CDR3: CASSQRVQETQYF. CDR3 DNA: TGTGCCAGCAGCCAACGGGTCCAAGAGACCCAGTACTTC.

The chain combines TRBV12-1 with TRBJ2-1. TRBV12-1 constitutes a pseudogene. CDR3 size: 16 residues. In DNA form, the CDR3 reads TGTGCCAGCAGCTTTCCGGCAGTTAAAATGTACAATGAGCAGTTCTTC. It specifies CASSFPAVKMYNEQFF.

This clone was detected only once. The J gene is TRBJ2-3, the V gene TRBV5-1; D remains ambiguous. Germline values: CDR1 SGHRS, CDR2 YFSETQ. The V gene lost 0 bases and the J gene lost 8 bases, with 10 bases spanning the gap. The CDR3 has 13 amino acids. The CDR3 sequence: CASSLAGRGTQYF. The CDR3 bases are TGCGCCAGCAGCTTGGCTGGACGAGGTACGCAGTATTTT.

This CDR3 reads CASSVREGEGQGTYEQYF. The CDR3, as DNA: TGTGCCAGCAGCGTAAGAGAGGGGGAGGGACAGGGGACCTACGAGCAGTACTTC. This chain joins TRBV9 and TRBJ2-7; 10 bases are a match to TRBD1. Germline lookup yields CDR1 SGDLS and CDR2 YYNGEE. CDR3 length equals 18 residues. With 1 base clipped from V and 2 bases from J, the junction kept 12 bases outside the gene matches. Variable domain in full (rest from reference TRBV9 and TRBJ2-7): DSGVTQTPKHLITATGQRVTLRCSPRSGDLSVYWYQQSLDQGLQFLIQYYNGEERAKGNILERFSAQQFPDLHSELNLSSLELGDSALYFCASSVREGEGQGTYEQYFGPGTRLTVT.

This sequence joins TRBV7-8 and TRBJ2-7; D unclear. The CDR3 runs to 14 residues. Deletions cut 0 bases from V and 4 bases from J, with 10 bases between. Germline CDR1 reads SGHVS; CDR2 reads FQNEAQ. The CDR3 region has the DNA TGTGCCAGCAGCTTAGCGGAACAGCTATACGAGCAGTACTTC. Protein sequence: CASSLAEQLYEQYF.

This chain uses TRBV4-1 with TRBJ1-6; D gene ambiguous. Germline V lookup: CDR1 MGHRA, CDR2 YSYEKL. Trimming removed 1 base at V and 7 bases at J, with 5 bases between. The CDR3 runs to 13 residues. The CDR3 sequence: CASSQGRNSPLHF. The CDR3, as DNA: TGCGCCAGCAGCCAAGGACGGAATTCACCCCTCCACTTT.

The chain links TRBV6-5 to TRBJ2-7; 8 bases align to TRBD2. The germline V gene encodes CDR1 MNHEY and CDR2 SVGAGI. This CDR3 has 15 residues. V shed 5 bases and J 2 bases; nucleotides not matched to a gene: 8. As DNA, the CDR3 is TGTGCCAGCAGTCGCGAACTAGCGGCCCCCTACGAGCAGTACTTC. It translates to CASSRELAAPYEQYF.

The J gene is TRBJ2-1, the V gene TRBV28; D not certain. There are 16 residues in the CDR3. The ends were cut back, 5 bases at V and 4 bases at J, with 18 bases in the middle. CDR1 is MDHEN and CDR2 is SYDVKM in the germline V gene. This CDR3 reads CASSDLPGGAYNEQFF. The CDR3 nucleotides read TGTGCCAGCAGTGACCTCCCTGGTGGAGCGTACAATGAGCAGTTCTTC.

As DNA, the CDR3 is TGTGCCAGCAGTTTAAGGCGGGGAGGGGGGCTCACTTCTAGCACAGATACGCAGTATTTT. Amino acid sequence: CASSLRRGGGLTSSTDTQYF. The rearrangement joins TRBV27 to TRBJ2-3; the D gene is possibly TRBD2 (7 bases). V was pared by 2 bases and J by 0 bases, with 24 bases between. The CDR3 is 20 residues long. The V gene's germline CDR1 is MNHEY and CDR2 SMNVEV (reference sequence).

The gene calls are TRBV5-1 and TRBJ1-4, with D hard to call. V lost 0 bases, J lost 4 bases, and 10 bases lay in between. Germline V CDR1 and CDR2: SGHRS, YFSETQ. The CDR3 extends over 15 amino acids. CDR3 in DNA: TGCGCCAGCAGCTTGGCAGGTCAGCGTAATGAAAAACTGTTTTTT. Its translation: CASSLAGQRNEKLFF.

In its sample, this clone was seen once. The genes are TRBV5-1 and TRBJ2-5; tentatively, D is TRBD1 (5 bases). The CDR3 sequence is 13 residues long. CDR1 SGHRS and CDR2 YFSETQ come from the germline V gene. V shed 2 bases and J shed 5 bases, with 10 bases lying between them. In nucleotides, the CDR3 is TGCGCCAGCAGCTTAGCAGGGTTGGAGACCCAGTACTTC. Protein sequence: CASSLAGLETQYF.

By frequency in the sample, this clone is medium-sized. This sequence joins TRBV27 and TRBJ2-2; the match to TRBD2 covers 7 bases. The CDR3 totals 14 residues. Germline V CDR1 and CDR2: MNHEY, SMNVEV (reference sequence). With V trimmed by 7 bases and J by 5 bases, 7 bases remained unmatched. The CDR3 DNA follows: TGTGCCAGCAACTACCTCGGGGGGACCGGGGAGCTGTTTTTT. Amino acids: CASNYLGGTGELFF.

The genes are TRBV10-3 and TRBJ2-3; D uncertain. Germline lookup yields CDR1 ENHRY and CDR2 SYGVKD. V was trimmed by 4 bases and J by 1 base, leaving 12 bases between them. CDR3 size: 15 residues. The CDR3 bases are TGTGCCATCAGTGCCGGCAGTCCGGGCACAGATACGCAGTATTTT. Translation gives CAISAGSPGTDTQYF.

The rearrangement joins TRBV4-1 to TRBJ2-1, with 11 bases aligning to TRBD2. Germline CDR1 MGHRA, CDR2 YSYEKL. V lost 0 bases, J lost 0 bases, and 7 bases stayed unmatched. CDR3 length: 19 amino acids. CDR3 amino acids: CASSQDSGLAESSYNEQFF. The CDR3 bases are TGCGCCAGCAGCCAAGATTCGGGACTAGCGGAAAGCTCCTACAATGAGCAGTTCTTC.

The chain joins TRBV18 to TRBJ2-2; D ambiguous. Trimming left V 2 bases short and J 0 bases short, with 10 bases between. From germline, CDR1 is KGHSH and CDR2 LQKENI. The CDR3 extends over 16 amino acids. The CDR3 spells CASSPSTATNTGELFF. In nucleotides, the CDR3 is TGTGCCAGCTCACCATCAACGGCTACGAACACCGGGGAGCTGTTTTTT.

The V gene is TRBV3-1 (or the pseudogene TRBV3-2), the J gene TRBJ1-5; TRBD1 is a possible D gene (5 bases). CDR1 LGHDT and CDR2 YNNKEL come from the germline V gene (reference sequence). This CDR3 has 14 residues. The V end was cut by 4 bases, the J end by 4 bases, with 11 bases between. Here the CDR3 reads CASSLTGGNQPQHF. CDR3 nucleotide sequence: TGTGCCAGCAGCCTGACGGGGGGGAATCAGCCCCAGCATTTT.

This clone was observed a single time. Other DNA variants within this sample encode the same CDR3. The rearrangement uses TRBV18 and TRBJ2-3; D not certain. V lost 2 bases to trimming and J lost 1 base, with 7 bases between them. There are 14 residues in the CDR3. CDR1 and CDR2 (germline): KGHSH, LQKENI. CDR3 in DNA: TGTGCCAGCTCACCAGGGCAGGGCACAGATACGCAGTATTTT. It codes for CASSPGQGTDTQYF.